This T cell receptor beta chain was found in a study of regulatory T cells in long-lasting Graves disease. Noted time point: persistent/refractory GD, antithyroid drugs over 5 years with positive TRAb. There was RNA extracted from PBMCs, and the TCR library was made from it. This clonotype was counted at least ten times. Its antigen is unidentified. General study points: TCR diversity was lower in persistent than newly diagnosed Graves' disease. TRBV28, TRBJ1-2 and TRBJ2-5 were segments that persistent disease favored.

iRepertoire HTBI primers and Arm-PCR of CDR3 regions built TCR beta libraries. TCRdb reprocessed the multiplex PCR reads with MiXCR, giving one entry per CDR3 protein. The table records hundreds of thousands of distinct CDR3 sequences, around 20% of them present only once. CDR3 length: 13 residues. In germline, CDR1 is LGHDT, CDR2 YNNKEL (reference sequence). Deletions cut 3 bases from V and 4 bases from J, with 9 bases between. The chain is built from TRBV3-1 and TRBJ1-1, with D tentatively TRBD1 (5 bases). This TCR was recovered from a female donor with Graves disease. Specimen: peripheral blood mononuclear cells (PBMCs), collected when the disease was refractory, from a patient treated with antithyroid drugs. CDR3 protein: CASSQGGGTEAFF. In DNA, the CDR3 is TGTGCCAGCAGCCAGGGGGGGGGCACTGAAGCTTTCTTT.